This TCR beta chain was identified in a study of T cells in Graves' hyperthyroidism and ophthalmopathy. Study context: Peripheral blood collection took place at initial diagnosis, before any treatment. Study-wide points: Most expanded thyroid clonotypes above 0.001 recurred in blood.

This CDR3 comprises 16 residues. The V gene's germline CDR1 is SNHLY and CDR2 FYNNEI. About this clonotype itself: Its antigen remains unknown. Possible read error: a much larger clone is one base away.

Stable Graves' hyperthyroidism meant no ophthalmopathy progression within 18 months. Patients showing uncontrolled infection, other autoimmune disease, pregnancy or lactation were ineligible. The TCR beta CDR3 regions underwent amplification using RNA transcripts as the source. First-round RT-PCR with HTBI primers amplified the TCR CDR3 region. MiXCR, run by TCRdb on the multiplex PCR reads, gives a single entry per CDR3 protein. Of under 350,000 distinct CDR3 sequences in the sample, around 23% are singletons; the top ten hold about 50%. The sample consisted of blood. This chain connects TRBV2 to TRBJ2-2; 11 bases are shared with TRBD2. The TCR comes from a woman aged 50 to 65 with Graves' hyperthyroidism. Written as DNA, the CDR3 is TGTGCCAGCAGTGGGGGGGGGACTAGCGGAACCGGGGAGCTGCTTTTT. Amino acids: CASSGGGTSGTGELLF. Drawing the rest from reference TRBV2 and TRBJ2-2, the complete variable domain is EPEVTQTPSHQVTQMGQEVILRCVPISNHLYFYWYRQILGQKVEFLVSFYNNEISEKSEIFDDQFSVERPDGSNFTLKIRSTKLEDSAMYFCASSGGGTSGTGELLFGEGSRLTVL.